The clone carrying this T cell receptor beta chain was observed a single time. Its target is not known. These data come from a study of cytomegalovirus exposure and HLA in healthy donors. The study's findings and limits: It was reported that the classifier diagnosed cytomegalovirus status with high specificity and sensitivity in both the original and validation cohorts.

The germline CDR1 and CDR2 sequences are MNHNS and SASEGT. The CDR3 sequence is 15 residues long. V was pared by 4 bases and J by 0 bases, with 12 bases between. These donors, healthy bone marrow donors, were studied. The donors, nominally healthy at sampling, likely had unrecorded immune exposures. Primers included in the PCR were 60 Vbeta and 13 Jbeta primers. TCRdb keeps only in-frame clones here, not all; method: immunoSEQ multiplex PCR. The repertoire includes approximately 150,000 clones, approximately 80% of them detected once, and under 1.5% sits in the top ten. Sample: PBMCs. The V and J genes are TRBV6-1 and TRBJ1-1, with D possibly matching TRBD1 (6 bases). This clonotype originated in a man younger than 45 in good health and CMV-seronegative. The chain's CDR3 is CASSVPGAMNTEAFF. The CDR3 DNA reads TGTGCCAGCAGTGTGCCAGGGGCTATGAACACTGAAGCTTTCTTT.